Detailed here is one T cell receptor (beta chain). The data stem from a study of graft-versus-host responses after intestinal transplantation. Study background: Multivisceral, liver-intestinal, or isolated intestinal transplants were performed in recipients. Recipients uniformly received anti-thymocyte globulin induction, followed by tacrolimus and steroids for three to four years.

Repertoires were generated with immunoSEQ multiplex PCR, while TCRdb's copy carries only in-frame clones and drops some. Among over 35,000 clones, less than 95% were seen once, and the ten largest hold over 2%. Per the germline V gene, CDR1 is MNHNS and CDR2 is SASEGT. The CDR3 is 15 residues long. Trimming removed 3 bases from V and 9 bases from J; junction bases left unmatched: 10. The source is a human patient who received an intestinal transplant, so some T cells may come from the graft donor. The V call is TRBV6-1, the J call TRBJ2-1; 8 nucleotides agree with TRBD1. The sample was PBMCs, taken 300 to 320 days after intestinal transplant. The chain's CDR3 is CASSDRDRTLFEQFF. The CDR3 DNA follows: TGTGCCAGCAGTGATAGGGACAGGACCCTATTTGAGCAGTTCTTC.